The rows below give T cell receptor beta chains drawn from one sample of a study of blood T cell repertoires in COVID-19. Only in-frame clones appear in the TCRdb table, and some are missing; sequencing was by immunoSEQ multiplex PCR. The sample contains roughly 350,000 clones, around 87% of which appear only once. Sequencing used peripheral blood. These receptors were collected from a woman aged 25 to 39 with COVID-19, enrolled during active disease. Each CDR3 is given with its conserved first and last residue. The order of the fields is D gene, J gene, V gene, clone size, CDR3 protein, CDR3 DNA. D genes are given only for firm matches. Not every row has a clone size; where given, it reads once, few, many or a size class.

d_call: NA
j_call: TRBJ1-2
v_call: TRBV3-1/TRBV3-2
clone_size: NA
cdr3_aa: CASSQAAGGYGYTF
cdr3_nt: TGTGCCAGCAGCCAAGCGGCAGGAGGCTATGGCTACACCTTC

d_call: TRBD1
j_call: TRBJ2-5
v_call: TRBV19
clone_size: NA
cdr3_aa: CASSDLQGARETQYF
cdr3_nt: TGTGCCAGTAGCGACTTACAGGGGGCTCGAGAGACCCAGTACTTC

d_call: TRBD1
j_call: TRBJ2-2
v_call: TRBV28
clone_size: NA
cdr3_aa: CASSFTGGFGELFF
cdr3_nt: TGTGCCAGCAGTTTTACAGGGGGGTTTGGGGAGCTGTTTTTT

d_call: TRBD1
j_call: TRBJ2-7
v_call: TRBV13
clone_size: NA
cdr3_aa: CASSLRGTGGAALDEQYF
cdr3_nt: TGTGCCAGCAGCTTGCGGGGGACAGGGGGCGCAGCTCTCGACGAGCAGTACTTC

d_call: TRBD2
j_call: TRBJ2-2
v_call: TRBV7-2
clone_size: NA
cdr3_aa: CASSSDLAGGTFVGELFF
cdr3_nt: TGTGCCAGCAGCTCTGATTTAGCGGGAGGGACGTTCGTCGGGGAGCTGTTTTTT

d_call: NA
j_call: TRBJ1-2
v_call: TRBV25-1
clone_size: once
cdr3_aa: CASRLKQGSNYGYTF
cdr3_nt: TGTGCCAGCAGGCTTAAACAGGGATCTAACTATGGCTACACCTTC

d_call: NA
j_call: TRBJ1-2
v_call: TRBV12-2
clone_size: NA
cdr3_aa: CASRCRGPGYTF
cdr3_nt: TGTGCAAGTCGCTGTAGGGGGCCTGGCTACACCTTC

d_call: NA
j_call: TRBJ1-2
v_call: TRBV28
clone_size: NA
cdr3_aa: CASTPGRANYGYTF
cdr3_nt: TGTGCCAGCACCCCCGGGAGGGCCAACTATGGCTACACCTTC

d_call: TRBD1
j_call: TRBJ2-2
v_call: TRBV7-2
clone_size: NA
cdr3_aa: CASSLVPGTGESGELFF
cdr3_nt: TGTGCCAGCAGCTTAGTGCCCGGGACAGGGGAATCCGGGGAGCTGTTTTTT

d_call: NA
j_call: TRBJ1-2
v_call: TRBV6-5
clone_size: few
cdr3_aa: CASKESGFGGGYTF
cdr3_nt: TGTGCCAGCAAGGAATCGGGATTCGGCGGGGGCTACACCTTC

d_call: NA
j_call: TRBJ1-1
v_call: TRBV30
clone_size: NA
cdr3_aa: CAWNTVGGVNTEAFF
cdr3_nt: TGTGCCTGGAACACGGTGGGGGGTGTGAACACTGAAGCTTTCTTT

d_call: NA
j_call: TRBJ2-5
v_call: TRBV19
clone_size: NA
cdr3_aa: CASSILGQETQYF
cdr3_nt: TGTGCCAGTAGTATCCTAGGCCAAGAGACCCAGTACTTC

d_call: NA
j_call: TRBJ1-2
v_call: TRBV6-6
clone_size: NA
cdr3_aa: CASRPTGVYGYTF
cdr3_nt: TGTGCCAGCAGACCTACAGGAGTCTATGGCTACACCTTC

d_call: TRBD2
j_call: TRBJ2-5
v_call: TRBV7-2
clone_size: NA
cdr3_aa: CASSLRGGAGETQYF
cdr3_nt: TGTGCCAGCAGCCTTCGGGGAGGGGCAGGCGAGACCCAGTACTTC

d_call: TRBD1
j_call: TRBJ1-5
v_call: TRBV23-1
clone_size: NA
cdr3_aa: CASSQPRQGETTQPQHF
cdr3_nt: TGCGCCAGCAGTCAACCCAGACAGGGAGAGACCACTCAGCCCCAGCATTTT

d_call: TRBD1
j_call: TRBJ2-1
v_call: TRBV7-8
clone_size: NA
cdr3_aa: CASSPYRGSYNEQFF
cdr3_nt: TGTGCCAGCAGCCCGTACAGGGGTTCCTACAATGAGCAGTTCTTC